A single sample gave rise to the 19 T cell receptor beta chains below, sequenced in a study of OX40 agonist ivuxolimab in advanced cancers. This table comes from immunoSEQ multiplex PCR, and its TCRdb copy is limited to in-frame clones, with some not included. The profile shows tens of thousands of clones, 91% of them singletons. Specimen: CD4+ or CD8+ T cells sorted from blood, collected in a trial of the OX40 agonist ivuxolimab. The receptors shown here come from an adult with an advanced solid tumor such as melanoma, head and neck, liver or kidney cancer.

The chain carries TRBV5-4 and TRBJ1-1; maybe TRBD1 (5 bases). CDR3 length: 13 residues. Germline V CDR1 and CDR2: SGHNT, YYREEE (reference sequence). Trimming removed 0 bases from V and 7 bases from J, with 10 bases in between. The CDR3 region is CASSLVGAGEAFF. Written as DNA, the CDR3 is TGTGCCAGCAGCTTGGTAGGGGCGGGTGAAGCTTTCTTT.

This sequence joins TRBV6-5 and TRBJ2-7; 8 bases line up with TRBD1. Germline CDR1 MNHEY, CDR2 SVGAGI. V shed 2 bases, J shed 0 bases, and the junction held 6 bases outside the gene matches. This CDR3 has 16 residues. The CDR3 here is CASSYATGATSYEQYF. The CDR3 DNA is TGTGCCAGCAGTTACGCGACAGGGGCGACCTCCTACGAGCAGTACTTC.

The chain is built from TRBV10-1 and TRBJ2-5; 11 nucleotides match TRBD2. In germline, CDR1 is WNHNN, CDR2 SYGVQD (reference sequence). This CDR3 is built from 15 residues. The trim removed 5 bases at V and 4 bases at J, leaving 6 bases unmatched. The CDR3 region is CASSPLAGGGETQYF. In DNA, the CDR3 is TGCGCCAGCAGTCCCCTAGCGGGAGGCGGAGAGACCCAGTACTTC.

The chain links TRBV20-1 to TRBJ1-2; 9 positions agree with TRBD1. CDR3 length: 11 amino acids. CDR1 is DFQATT, CDR2 SNEGSKA, per germline (reference sequence). V lost 6 bases to trimming and J lost 8 bases; unmatched junction nucleotides: 4. In nucleotides, the CDR3 is TGCAGTGCGATACAGGGGGCAGGCTACACCTTC. Protein: CSAIQGAGYTF.

The chain joins TRBV7-9 to TRBJ1-2; D is perhaps TRBD1 (6 bases). The CDR3 has 16 amino acids. Looked up from germline, CDR1 is SEHNR and CDR2 is FQNEAQ (reference sequence). Trimming shortened V by 0 bases and J by 1 base, and 12 bases separated the two germline ends. This CDR3 is CASSLAGGDLNYGYTF. CDR3 in DNA: TGTGCCAGCAGCTTAGCTGGGGGCGACCTTAACTATGGCTACACCTTC.

The sample holds a few counts of this clone. CDR3 bases: TGTGCCAGCAGTGACCGGACAGACGGAAACACCATATATTTT. This translates into CASSDRTDGNTIYF. The gene calls are TRBV2 and TRBJ1-3, with a possible D match to TRBD1 (6 bases). V lost 3 bases and J lost 4, with 10 bases in between. The CDR3 is made up of 14 amino acids. Germline loops: CDR1 SNHLY, CDR2 FYNNEI.

The chain is built from TRBV6-1 and TRBJ1-1; tentatively, D is TRBD1 (6 bases). V lost 5 bases and J lost 0, with 13 bases in between. The CDR3 totals 15 residues. CDR1 MNHNS and CDR2 SASEGT come from the germline V gene. The CDR3 nucleotides are TGTGCCAGCAGTCCGGGACAAGGGCTGAACACTGAAGCTTTCTTT. Translating gives CASSPGQGLNTEAFF.

DNA for the CDR3: TGTGCCAGCAGCCTCAAGTCGGGCACTGAAGCTTTCTTT. Its protein product is CASSLKSGTEAFF. J is TRBJ1-1 and V is TRBV9; D not resolved. From germline, CDR1 is SGDLS and CDR2 YYNGEE. Trimming shortened V by 4 bases and J by 4 bases, and 11 bases separated the two germline ends. The CDR3 is 13 residues long.

The rearrangement links TRBV15 to TRBJ2-3; TRBD2 aligns across 11 bases. The CDR3 loop spans 18 amino acids. Trimming cost V 1 base and J 5 bases; bases outside gene matches: 11. Germline-derived CDR1 and CDR2 are LNHNV and YYDKDF (reference sequence). The CDR3 sequence is CATSRASGTSGQEDTQYF. For the CDR3, the DNA is TGTGCCACCAGCAGAGCCTCCGGGACTAGCGGCCAGGAAGATACGCAGTATTTT.

This chain joins TRBV27 and TRBJ2-1, with 9 bases aligning to TRBD1. Losses at the gene ends were 3 bases for V and 6 bases for J; bases not matched to a gene: 6. Germline V CDR1 and CDR2: MNHEY, SMNVEV (reference sequence). The CDR3 is 15 amino acids. The CDR3 nucleotides read TGTGCCAGCAGTTTTATGACAGGGGGAATCAATGAGCAGTTCTTC. Residues: CASSFMTGGINEQFF.

This chain joins TRBV29-1 and TRBJ2-2, with D possibly being TRBD1 (6 bases). Trimming stripped 4 bases from V and 2 bases from J, with 11 bases between. Germline loops: CDR1 SQVTM, CDR2 ANQGSEA. The CDR3 extends over 14 amino acids. The CDR3 DNA is TGCAGCGTTGTGTTACAGGGAAACACCGGGGAGCTGTTTTTT. It codes for CSVVLQGNTGELFF.

This sequence joins TRBV19 and TRBJ2-7; D might be TRBD1 (8 bases). V dropped 0 bases and J dropped 2 bases, with 17 bases sitting between them. The CDR3 has 17 residues. From germline, CDR1 is LNHDA and CDR2 SQIVND (reference sequence). CDR3 amino acids: CASSIDPGQGLPYEQYF. DNA of the CDR3: TGTGCCAGTAGTATAGATCCCGGACAGGGACTACCCTACGAGCAGTACTTC.

The rearrangement links TRBV19 to TRBJ2-7; D perhaps matches TRBD2 (6 bases). Trimming removed 3 bases from V and 0 bases from J, with 15 bases in between. In germline, CDR1 is LNHDA, CDR2 SQIVND (reference sequence). The CDR3 loop spans 16 amino acids. For the CDR3, the DNA is TGTGCCAGTAGTATGGAGGGAGTTCAGAGCTCCTACGAGCAGTACTTC. Amino acid sequence: CASSMEGVQSSYEQYF.

The chain combines TRBV19 with TRBJ1-2, with 10 positions matching TRBD1. V lost 6 bases, J lost 4 bases, and 5 bases stayed unmatched. CDR3 length: 14 amino acids. Looked up from germline, CDR1 is LNHDA and CDR2 is SQIVND (reference sequence). The CDR3 loop is CASSTGQGLYGYTF. CDR3 in DNA: TGTGCCAGTAGCACGGGACAGGGGCTCTATGGCTACACCTTC.

J is TRBJ2-3 and V is TRBV5-1; 14 nucleotides align to TRBD2. J gave up 3 bases and V 5 bases, and 8 bases lay outside the gene matches. Germline values: CDR1 SGHRS, CDR2 YFSETQ. The CDR3 contains 17 residues. The CDR3: CASRKPGLAGETDTQYF. The CDR3 coding sequence is TGCGCCAGCAGGAAACCGGGACTAGCGGGAGAAACAGATACGCAGTATTTT.

This chain links TRBV10-3 with TRBJ2-5; no firm D call. Germline V gene lookup returns CDR1 ENHRY and CDR2 SYGVKD. The CDR3 runs to 14 residues. V lost 0 bases to trimming and J lost 9 bases, with 14 bases between them. This chain's CDR3 is CAISESIRESAQYF. The CDR3 bases are TGTGCCATCAGTGAGTCGATCCGTGAAAGTGCCCAGTACTTC.

The rearrangement links TRBV10-3 to TRBJ2-7; 8 bases line up with TRBD1. The V gene end was trimmed by 4 bases and the J gene end by 5 bases; junction bases not matched to a gene: 7. The germline gives CDR1 ENHRY, CDR2 SYGVKD. The CDR3 has 14 amino acids. The DNA for the CDR3 is TGTGCCATCAGTGCTCTCGGACAGGGCGACGAGCAGTACTTC. Its protein product is CAISALGQGDEQYF.

This chain connects TRBV6-6 to TRBJ2-7; 13 bases map to TRBD2. With V trimmed by 3 bases and J by 4 bases, 3 bases remained unmatched. The CDR3 covers 15 residues. Germline V gives CDR1 MNHNY, CDR2 SVGAGI (reference sequence). The CDR3 here is CASSYGLAGVYEQYF. CDR3 sequence (DNA): TGTGCCAGCAGTTATGGACTAGCGGGAGTTTACGAGCAGTACTTC.

The chain recombines TRBV5-1 with TRBJ2-1, with a weak D call TRBD1 (6 bases). V lost 0 bases and J lost 6, with 13 bases in between. This CDR3 comprises 15 residues. In germline, CDR1 is SGHRS, CDR2 YFSETQ. The DNA for the CDR3 is TGCGCCAGCAGCTTGGGGACCCCAGGGGCCAATGAGCAGTTCTTC. This gives the protein CASSLGTPGANEQFF.